This T cell receptor (beta chain) was retrieved from a study of CD8+ T cells in alopecia areata. Broader study findings: Many expanded lesional clones stayed in scalp and blood while on tofacitinib.

Extracted RNA was reverse transcribed into cDNA, the sequencing template. Repertoires were generated with immunoSEQ multiplex PCR, while TCRdb's copy carries only in-frame clones and drops some. The sample holds some 190,000 clones, roughly 60% seen once. A remark on this clone: Its antigen is still unknown.

Treatment given: oral pan-JAK inhibitor, 5-10 mg twice daily. This clonotype originated in a human donor with alopecia areata. The specimen comprised CD4+ T cells sorted from blood, sampled at week 24, from a patient treated with tofacitinib.

CDR3 sequence: CAWSGGTYGYTF. The CDR3 region has the DNA TGTGCCTGGAGTGGAGGAACGTATGGCTACACCTTC. The gene calls are TRBV30 and TRBJ1-2; D is undetermined. V was pared by 1 base and J by 5 bases, with 8 bases between. There are 12 residues in the CDR3. Germline CDR1 reads GTSNPN; CDR2 reads SVGIG (reference sequence).